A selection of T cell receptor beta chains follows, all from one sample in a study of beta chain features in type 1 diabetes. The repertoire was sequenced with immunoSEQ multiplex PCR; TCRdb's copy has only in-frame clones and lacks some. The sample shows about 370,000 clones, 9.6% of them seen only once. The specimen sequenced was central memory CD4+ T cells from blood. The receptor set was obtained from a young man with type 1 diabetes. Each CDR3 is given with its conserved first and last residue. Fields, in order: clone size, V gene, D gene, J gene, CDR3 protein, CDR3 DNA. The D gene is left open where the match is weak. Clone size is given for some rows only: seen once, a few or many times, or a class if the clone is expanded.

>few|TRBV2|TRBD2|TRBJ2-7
CASSSGAGGSYEQYF
TGTGCCAGCAGCTCGGGAGCGGGAGGTTCCTACGAGCAGTACTTC
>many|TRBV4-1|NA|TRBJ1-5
CASSQVMVRADNQPQHF
TGCGCCAGCAGCCAAGTCATGGTCAGGGCGGACAATCAGCCCCAGCATTTT
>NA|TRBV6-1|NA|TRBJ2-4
CASLETVFQNIQYF
TGTGCCAGCCTAGAGACAGTCTTTCAAAACATTCAGTACTTC
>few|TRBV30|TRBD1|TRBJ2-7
CAWDRDSYSYEQYF
TGTGCCTGGGACCGGGACAGTTACTCCTACGAGCAGTACTTC
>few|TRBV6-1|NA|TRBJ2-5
CASRTMTILQTQYF
TGTGCCAGCAGGACAATGACTATTTTGCAGACCCAGTACTTC
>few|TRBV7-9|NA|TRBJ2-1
CASSFRQVQDEQFF
TGTGCCAGCAGCTTCCGACAGGTGCAGGATGAGCAGTTCTTC
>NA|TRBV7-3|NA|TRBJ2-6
CASSLTFSGANVLTF
TGTGCCAGCAGCTTAACCTTCTCTGGGGCCAACGTCCTGACTTTC
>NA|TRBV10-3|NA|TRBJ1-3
CAISGLGIGNTIYF
TGTGCCATCAGTGGCCTGGGGATCGGAAACACCATATATTTT
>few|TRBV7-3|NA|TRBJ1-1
CASSRQENTEAFF
TGTGCCAGCAGCCGACAGGAGAACACTGAAGCTTTCTTT
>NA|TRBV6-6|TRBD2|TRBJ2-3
CASTKAGDTQYF
TGTGCCAGCACCAAAGCGGGGGATACGCAGTATTTT
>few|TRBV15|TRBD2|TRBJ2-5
CATSRDYGRTPSEETQYF
TGTGCCACCAGCAGAGATTACGGGAGGACTCCCTCCGAGGAGACCCAGTACTTC
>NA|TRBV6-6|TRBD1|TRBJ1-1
CASSRPGTGVQTEAFF
TGTGCCAGCAGTCGTCCCGGGACAGGGGTCCAGACTGAAGCTTTCTTT
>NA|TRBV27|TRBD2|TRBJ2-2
CASGRLGTSGKEELFF
TGTGCCAGCGGCCGGTTGGGGACTAGCGGGAAAGAGGAGCTGTTTTTT
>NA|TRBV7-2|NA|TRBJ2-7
CASSPGRWTYEQYF
TGTGCCAGCAGCCCAGGTCGGTGGACATACGAGCAGTACTTC
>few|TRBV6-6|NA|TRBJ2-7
CASSTVADEQYF
TGTGCCAGCAGTACAGTAGCCGACGAGCAGTACTTC
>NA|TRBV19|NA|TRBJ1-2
CASSISFAQMEGYTF
TGTGCCAGTAGTATCAGTTTTGCCCAAATGGAAGGCTACACCTTC
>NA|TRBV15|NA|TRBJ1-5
CATSRASRGLEQPQHF
TGTGCCACCAGCAGAGCAAGCAGGGGTCTTGAGCAGCCCCAGCATTTT
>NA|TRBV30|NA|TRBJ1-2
CAWSVSPNYGYTF
TGTGCCTGGAGTGTAAGTCCTAACTATGGCTACACCTTC
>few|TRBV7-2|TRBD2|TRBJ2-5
CASSLFGAGGSIQETQYF
TGTGCCAGCAGCCTCTTTGGGGCGGGAGGTTCTATTCAAGAGACCCAGTACTTC
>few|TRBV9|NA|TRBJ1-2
CASSPRGTNYGYTF
TGTGCCAGCAGCCCCCGCGGCACCAACTATGGCTACACCTTC
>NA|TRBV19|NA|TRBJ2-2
CASSIQSGELFF
TGTGCCAGTAGTATACAATCCGGGGAGCTGTTTTTT
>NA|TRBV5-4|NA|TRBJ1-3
CASSLGLGSTGNTIYF
TGTGCCAGCAGCTTGGGTCTGGGCTCAACTGGAAACACCATATATTTT
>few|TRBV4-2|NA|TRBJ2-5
CASSQDRAETQYF
TGTGCCAGCAGCCAAGATCGGGCGGAGACCCAGTACTTC
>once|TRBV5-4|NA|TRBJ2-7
CASSLAGKNEQYF
TGTGCCAGCAGCTTGGCGGGTAAGAACGAGCAGTACTTC
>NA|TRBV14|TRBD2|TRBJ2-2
CASSQDVGLAGAIGELFF
TGTGCCAGCAGCCAAGATGTAGGACTAGCGGGAGCTATCGGGGAGCTGTTTTTT